This record concerns one TCR beta chain sequence. Its target is not known. This sample was included in a study of cytomegalovirus exposure and HLA in healthy donors. Across the study: Earlier, 100 million or so unique TCR beta sequences were recovered from around 200 million T cells by an analysis. General observations from the study: TCR beta chain V- and J-gene trimming was linked, in a later analysis, to a missense variant in DCLRE1C. Later on, analysis showed that most CMV-associated TCR beta chains appeared to be HLA-restricted.

Primers for the PCR totalled 60 Vbeta and 13 Jbeta. Profiling relied on immunoSEQ multiplex PCR, and the TCRdb table lists in-frame clones only, not all of them. In the table there are around 150,000 clones, over 70% of which are singletons. Trimming pared 0 bases from V and 4 bases from J, leaving 9 bases between. There are 14 residues in the CDR3. Germline CDR1 and CDR2: ENHRY and SYGVKD. The receptor was derived from a male donor in good health and CMV-seronegative. The sequenced sample was PBMCs. The chain joins TRBV10-3 to TRBJ1-2, with D possibly being TRBD1 (6 bases). CDR3 loop: CAISESQGVYGYTF. DNA of the CDR3: TGTGCCATCAGTGAGTCACAGGGTGTCTATGGCTACACCTTC.